This TCR beta chain was recorded in a study of cytomegalovirus exposure and HLA in healthy donors. Study background: An early data release held about 85 million unique TCRs from HLA-typed donors. Study observations and caveats: In vitro checks showed that a few CMV-associated chains really do target CMV antigens.

With 60 Vbeta and 13 Jbeta primers, the PCR was carried out. Produced via immunoSEQ multiplex PCR; TCRdb's table is partial and in-frame only. The table records about 160,000 clones, just over 70% of them present only once. Trimming took off 1 base at V and 4 bases at J, with 14 bases between the two ends. CDR1 and CDR2 from the germline V gene are SEHNR and FQNEAQ (reference sequence). The CDR3 is 16 amino acids. As concerns this clone: Its antigen remains unknown.

The sequence came from a man between 18 and 29 years old in good health and CMV-seropositive. The source material was PBMCs. V gene TRBV7-9 combines with J gene TRBJ1-3, with D uncertain. The CDR3, as DNA: TGTGCCAGCAGCTTAGGTACCACCCCGGGAGGAAACACCATATATTTT. Its protein is CASSLGTTPGGNTIYF.